This T cell receptor (beta chain) was sequenced in a study of metastatic and nonmetastatic thyroid tumors. Whole-study context: The comparison covered peripheral blood and tumor or nodule tissue in malignant and benign thyroid patients.

As processed by the authors: Clinicopathological groups of papillary thyroid cancer showed CDR3 differences that were used to build a distant-metastasis classifier. From the PCR reads, TCRdb re-called clones with MiXCR. TCRdb, not the authors, supplied the V and J calls. The sample lists 10,000 to 13,000 clones, 25% to 30% seen once, with roughly a tenth in the top ten. In regard to this clone: Its antigen is still unknown.

Each patient came to thyroid surgery without any prior treatment (of any kind). Study findings and constraints: The reported finding was significantly higher TCR beta diversity in malignant thyroid tumors relative to benign nodules, in blood and tumor.

This CDR3 comprises 14 residues. Germline loops: CDR1 GTSNPN, CDR2 SVGIG (reference sequence). V lost 3 bases and J lost 7; bases outside the gene matches: 8. The V and J genes are TRBV30 and TRBJ2-7; 11 nucleotides agree with TRBD2. The sequence was collected from a male donor with papillary thyroid cancer or a benign thyroid nodule (not recorded which). Some clones in this sample may be carry-over from other donors' samples. Sequenced material: tumor tissue. CDR3 in DNA: TGTGCCTGGAGGGTAGCGGGAGGGCCGGAGGAGCAGTACTTC. Amino acid sequence: CAWRVAGGPEEQYF.